This T cell receptor (beta chain) was identified during a study of blood T cell repertoires in COVID-19. The wider study: Sources were T cells, B-cell-depleted T cells, or PBMCs; the material itself was cDNA or gDNA.

As handled by the study authors: Reference gene primer amplification gave estimated nucleated cell counts. Clones were read by immunoSEQ multiplex PCR, and TCRdb kept only the in-frame ones, dropping some. The DNA gave D and trimming, while V, J and clone size come from that table. Among approximately 4,100 clones, around 90% were seen once, and the ten largest hold roughly 6.6%. CDR1 and CDR2 (germline): SGHAT, FQNNGV. CDR3 length equals 18 residues. J was trimmed by 2 bases and V by 3 bases; bases with no gene match: 12. This clone was detected only once. The specimen was peripheral blood. The TCR comes from a man aged 45-60 years with active COVID-19. This sequence joins TRBV11-2 and TRBJ2-7; the match to TRBD1 covers 11 bases. The CDR3 region has the DNA TGTGCCAGCAGCTTTTCCGGGACAGGGGGATCGCGGGCCTACGAGCAGTACTTC. Amino acid sequence: CASSFSGTGGSRAYEQYF.